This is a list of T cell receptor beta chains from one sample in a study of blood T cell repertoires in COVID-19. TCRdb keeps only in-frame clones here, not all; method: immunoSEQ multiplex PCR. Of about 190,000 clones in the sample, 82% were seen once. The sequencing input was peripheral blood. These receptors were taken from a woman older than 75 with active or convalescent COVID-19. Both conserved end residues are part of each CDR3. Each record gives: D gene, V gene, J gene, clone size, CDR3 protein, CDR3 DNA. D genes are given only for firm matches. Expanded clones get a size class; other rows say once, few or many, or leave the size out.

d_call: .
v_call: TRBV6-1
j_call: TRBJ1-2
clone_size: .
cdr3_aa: CASSEWQGNGYTF
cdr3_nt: TGTGCCAGCAGTGAATGGCAGGGGAATGGCTACACCTTC

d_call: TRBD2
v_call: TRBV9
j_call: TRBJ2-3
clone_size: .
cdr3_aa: CASSVRLAETDTQYF
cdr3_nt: TGTGCCAGCAGCGTACGCCTAGCGGAGACAGATACGCAGTATTTT

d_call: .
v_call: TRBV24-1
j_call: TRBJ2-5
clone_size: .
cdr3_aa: CATSDGQEYQETQYF
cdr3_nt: TGTGCCACCAGTGATGGGCAAGAGTACCAAGAGACCCAGTACTTC

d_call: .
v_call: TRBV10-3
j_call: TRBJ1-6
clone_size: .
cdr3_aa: CAIRRQDNSPLHF
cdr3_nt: TGTGCCATCAGGAGACAGGATAATTCACCCCTCCACTTT

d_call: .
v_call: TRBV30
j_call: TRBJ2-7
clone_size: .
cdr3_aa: CAWIGANSYEQYF
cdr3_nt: TGTGCCTGGATTGGAGCGAATTCTTACGAGCAGTACTTC

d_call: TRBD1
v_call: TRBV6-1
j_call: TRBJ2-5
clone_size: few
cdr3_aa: CASSETGGGETQYF
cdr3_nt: TGTGCCAGCAGTGAGACAGGGGGGGGTGAGACCCAGTACTTC

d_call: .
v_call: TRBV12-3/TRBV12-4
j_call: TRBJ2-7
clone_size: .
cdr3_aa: CASSFGRDYEQYF
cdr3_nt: TGTGCCAGCAGTTTTGGACGGGACTACGAGCAGTACTTC

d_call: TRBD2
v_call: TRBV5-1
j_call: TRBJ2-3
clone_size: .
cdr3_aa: CASKMGLAESTDTQYF
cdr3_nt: TGCGCCAGCAAGATGGGACTAGCGGAAAGCACAGATACGCAGTATTTT

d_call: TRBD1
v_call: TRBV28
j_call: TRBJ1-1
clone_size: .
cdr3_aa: CASRLSGGTEAFF
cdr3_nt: TGTGCCAGCAGGCTCTCAGGGGGAACTGAAGCTTTCTTT

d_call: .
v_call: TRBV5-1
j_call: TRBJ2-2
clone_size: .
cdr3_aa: CASSLDRPNTGELFF
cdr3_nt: TGCGCCAGCAGCTTGGACAGGCCGAACACCGGGGAGCTGTTTTTT

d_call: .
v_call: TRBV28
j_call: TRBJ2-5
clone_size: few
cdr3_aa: CASRETGSRGQTQYF
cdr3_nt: TGTGCCAGCAGAGAAACCGGGTCCAGAGGCCAGACCCAGTACTTC

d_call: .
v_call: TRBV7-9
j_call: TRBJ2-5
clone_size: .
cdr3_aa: CASQAGSSRAETQYF
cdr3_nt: TGTGCCAGCCAAGCAGGGTCTTCTAGGGCGGAGACCCAGTACTTC

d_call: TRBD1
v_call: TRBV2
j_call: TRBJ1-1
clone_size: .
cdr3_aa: CASRVIQDRGTEAFF
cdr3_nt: TGTGCCAGCAGAGTCATCCAAGACAGGGGGACTGAAGCTTTCTTT

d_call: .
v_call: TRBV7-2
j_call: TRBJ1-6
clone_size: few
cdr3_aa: CASSLVRTYNSPLHF
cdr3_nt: TGTGCCAGCAGCTTAGTGAGGACCTATAATTCACCCCTCCACTTT

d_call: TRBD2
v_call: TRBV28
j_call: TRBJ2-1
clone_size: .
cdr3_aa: CATSRLRVGGVDKNNEQFF
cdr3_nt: TGTGCCACCTCCCGACTAAGGGTTGGGGGGGTAGATAAGAACAATGAGCAGTTCTTC

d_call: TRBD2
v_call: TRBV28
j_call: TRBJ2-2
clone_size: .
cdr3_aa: CASSLTAGGSTGELFF
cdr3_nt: TGTGCCAGCAGTTTAACAGCGGGAGGGTCCACCGGGGAGCTGTTTTTT

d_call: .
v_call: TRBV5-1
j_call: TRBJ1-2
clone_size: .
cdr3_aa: CASSLEGEYYGYTF
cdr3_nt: TGCGCCAGCAGCTTGGAGGGGGAATACTATGGCTACACCTTC

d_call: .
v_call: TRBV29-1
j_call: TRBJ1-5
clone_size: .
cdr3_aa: CSVGGENQPQHF
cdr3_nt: TGCAGCGTTGGGGGGGAAAATCAGCCCCAGCATTTT